The 32 T cell receptor beta chains in this list originate from one sample, sequenced in a study of cytomegalovirus exposure and HLA in healthy donors. 13 Jbeta primers and 60 Vbeta primers were used for the PCR. Here immunoSEQ multiplex PCR was the method, and the copy in TCRdb shows in-frame clones only, minus some. Among around 280,000 clones listed, 85% to 90% were seen once. The material sequenced was PBMCs. Source of these receptors: a young woman in good health and CMV-seronegative.

This chain links TRBV30 with TRBJ2-4; TRBD2 aligns across 9 bases. The CDR3 spans 12 residues. Germline values: CDR1 GTSNPN, CDR2 SVGIG (reference sequence). The V segment lost 6 bases and the J segment 9 bases; nucleotides outside the gene matches: 6. CDR3 sequence: CACAGGLGIQYF. CDR3 DNA sequence: TGTGCCTGTGCGGGGGGGCTGGGCATTCAGTACTTC.

The chain joins TRBV5-5 to TRBJ1-1, with 7 bases aligning to TRBD1. The germline V gene encodes CDR1 SGHKS and CDR2 YYEKEE (reference sequence). J gave up 1 base and V 1 base, and 4 bases lay outside the gene matches. This CDR3 is 15 amino acids long. CDR3 sequence (DNA): TGTGCCAGCAGCTTGAGACAGGGCAGGAACACTGAAGCTTTCTTT. The encoded protein is CASSLRQGRNTEAFF.

CDR3 sequence (DNA): TGTGCCATCAGTGTGCGGACTAGCGGGGGGGCGGGGAGCACCGGGGAGCTGTTTTTT. Translating it yields CAISVRTSGGAGSTGELFF. The chain carries TRBV10-3 and TRBJ2-2, with TRBD2 identical over 15 bases. V lost 4 bases to trimming and J lost 4 bases; unmatched junction nucleotides: 10. The CDR3 runs to 19 residues. CDR1 and CDR2 from the germline V gene are ENHRY and SYGVKD.

The chain couples TRBV5-1 to TRBJ1-1; 7 bases are shared with TRBD1. Trimming removed 1 base from V and 7 bases from J; junction bases left unmatched: 13. The CDR3 spans 16 residues. From germline, CDR1 is SGHRS and CDR2 YFSETQ. CDR3 bases: TGCGCCAGCAGCTTGAGAATTGAGACAGGGACAAGTGAAGCTTTCTTT. The encoded protein is CASSLRIETGTSEAFF.

The V gene is TRBV5-1, the J gene TRBJ2-4, with TRBD1 identical over 10 bases. The ends lost 3 bases at V and 0 bases at J; junction bases unmatched: 6. The CDR3 extends over 17 amino acids. Germline V gives CDR1 SGHRS, CDR2 YFSETQ. CDR3: CASSYGQGGLAKNIQYF. In DNA, the CDR3 is TGCGCCAGCAGCTACGGACAGGGGGGACTAGCCAAAAACATTCAGTACTTC.

The gene calls are TRBV18 and TRBJ2-7; D may be TRBD1 (5 bases). Per the germline V gene, CDR1 is KGHSH and CDR2 is LQKENI. V shed 0 bases and J shed 2 bases, with 14 bases lying between them. The CDR3 totals 16 residues. The CDR3 DNA reads as TGTGCCAGCTCACCACCAGGCCCCAGGGCCGCCTACGAGCAGTACTTC. Translating it yields CASSPPGPRAAYEQYF.

This chain uses TRBV9 with TRBJ1-5; 7 bases line up with TRBD1. Per the germline V gene, CDR1 is SGDLS and CDR2 is YYNGEE. The CDR3 contains 16 residues. Trimming took 4 bases from V and 7 from J; bases not matched to a gene: 14. CDR3: CASSRGEGTAGQPQHF. DNA of the CDR3: TGTGCCAGCAGCCGGGGAGAAGGGACAGCCGGACAGCCCCAGCATTTT.

The chain links TRBV2 to TRBJ2-5; TRBD2 agrees at 10 bases. The CDR3 has 16 amino acids. The V gene's germline CDR1 is SNHLY and CDR2 FYNNEI. Unmatched junction bases numbered 10, after V lost 4 bases and J lost 5 bases. CDR3 region: CASSVTASGGRETQYF. The CDR3, as DNA: TGTGCCAGCAGTGTAACGGCTAGCGGGGGTAGGGAGACCCAGTACTTC.

The J gene is TRBJ1-1, the V gene TRBV7-3, with D tentatively TRBD1 (5 bases). CDR3 length: 12 amino acids. Trimming removed 3 bases from V and 6 bases from J, with 8 bases in between. The germline V gene has CDR1 SGHTA and CDR2 FQGTGA. Written as DNA, the CDR3 is TGTGCCAGCAGCTTGGGGGGGGCTGAAGCTTTCTTT. Translating it yields CASSLGGAEAFF.

The J gene is TRBJ2-1, the V gene TRBV19, with D unclear. The CDR3 runs 14 residues. The germline gives CDR1 LNHDA, CDR2 SQIVND (reference sequence). V dropped 7 bases and J dropped 5 bases, with 15 bases sitting between them. CDR3 in amino acids: CASTITSVNNEQFF. The CDR3 nucleotides are TGTGCCAGTACCATCACCTCGGTAAACAATGAGCAGTTCTTC.

This chain connects TRBV19 to TRBJ2-7, with D possibly being TRBD2 (5 bases). The germline CDR1 and CDR2 sequences are LNHDA and SQIVND (reference sequence). This CDR3 has 15 residues. The ends were cut back, 5 bases at V and 1 base at J, with 15 bases in the middle. CDR3 in amino acids: CASSASKGVSYEQYF. DNA for the CDR3: TGTGCCAGTAGTGCGTCCAAGGGAGTATCCTACGAGCAGTACTTC.

The CDR3 region is CASSLVGAGQGTGELFF. For the CDR3, the DNA is TGTGCCAGCAGCTTAGTCGGTGCGGGACAGGGGACCGGGGAGCTGTTTTTT. The chain combines TRBV11-2 with TRBJ2-2; TRBD1 matches at 10 bases. The CDR3 runs to 17 residues. With V trimmed by 1 base and J by 5 bases, 7 bases remained unmatched. Looked up from germline, CDR1 is SGHAT and CDR2 is FQNNGV.

The chain is built from TRBV2 and TRBJ2-7, with 8 bases fitting TRBD1. V gave up 8 bases and J gave up 1 base; unmatched junction bases: 10. From germline, CDR1 is SNHLY and CDR2 FYNNEI. The CDR3 runs 15 residues. CDR3 bases: TGTGCCAGCTACCTCCCCAGGGGGCTGTCCTACGAGCAGTACTTC. Its protein is CASYLPRGLSYEQYF.

About this clone: Other nucleotide sequences in the sample specify the same CDR3. The chain has TRBV19 and TRBJ2-3; D unclear. Germline values: CDR1 LNHDA, CDR2 SQIVND (reference sequence). The CDR3 extends over 15 amino acids. V was cut by 1 base and J by 1 base, with 9 bases left in between. In DNA form, the CDR3 reads TGTGCCAGTAGTATAGGAGGCCGTGGCACAGATACGCAGTATTTT. It translates to CASSIGGRGTDTQYF.

This chain uses TRBV5-4 with TRBJ2-7; D might be TRBD1 (7 bases). Germline V gene data show CDR1 as SGHNT and CDR2 as YYREEE (reference sequence). CDR3 length: 15 amino acids. V dropped 4 bases and J dropped 0 bases, with 14 bases sitting between them. CDR3 bases: TGTGCCAGCAGCGTAGCAGGGGGGACCTCCTACGAGCAGTACTTC. As protein: CASSVAGGTSYEQYF.

This clone was counted between two and nine times. This chain connects TRBV5-1 to TRBJ2-7; a possible D gene is TRBD1 (6 bases). Germline-derived CDR1 and CDR2 are SGHRS and YFSETQ. Trimming pared 2 bases from V and 4 bases from J, leaving 13 bases between. The CDR3 is made up of 14 amino acids. The CDR3 bases are TGCGCCAGCAGCTTATCTCCAGGGGCGTACGAGCAGTACTTC. This codes for CASSLSPGAYEQYF.

This chain connects TRBV6-6 to TRBJ2-2, with D perhaps matching TRBD1 (6 bases). Trimming took 7 bases from V and 5 from J, leaving 20 bases between them. Germline CDR1 is MNHNY and CDR2 is SVGAGI (reference sequence). This CDR3 has 16 amino acids. The DNA of the CDR3 is TGTGCCAGCATCTCCAGAGGACAGCCGGTTACCGGGGAGCTGTTTTTT. The encoded protein is CASISRGQPVTGELFF.

The chain combines TRBV10-3 with TRBJ2-6, with 7 bases matching TRBD1. Germline V gene lookup returns CDR1 ENHRY and CDR2 SYGVKD. V lost 2 bases, J lost 4 bases, and 8 bases stayed unmatched. The CDR3 loop spans 17 amino acids. The CDR3 coding sequence is TGTGCCATCAGTGAGCCAGAGGGGGCGCGGGGGGCCAACGTCCTGACTTTC. Amino acids: CAISEPEGARGANVLTF.

The chain is built from TRBV4-1 and TRBJ1-4, with 8 bases matching TRBD1. Trimming cost V 4 bases and J 4 bases; bases outside gene matches: 11. The CDR3 sequence is 17 residues long. Germline V gene data show CDR1 as MGHRA and CDR2 as YSYEKL. The CDR3 spells CASSPNRQGLDNEKLFF. The CDR3 DNA sequence: TGCGCCAGCAGCCCAAATAGACAGGGGCTAGATAATGAAAAACTGTTTTTT.

V is TRBV7-2 and J is TRBJ2-1, with 12 nucleotides matching TRBD2. V dropped 2 bases and J dropped 4; count of bases not matched to a gene: 3. The V gene's germline CDR1 is SGHTA and CDR2 FQGNSA. The CDR3 runs 16 residues. The DNA of the CDR3 is TGTGCCAGCAGCTTATCGCTAGCGGGGGGGTACAATGAGCAGTTCTTC. Its translation is CASSLSLAGGYNEQFF.

The chain has TRBV11-3 and TRBJ2-5; 7 bases align to TRBD2. Germline CDR1 and CDR2: SGHNT and YENEEA. The CDR3 length is 13 residues. V trimming: 1 base; J trimming: 7 bases; junction bases outside the gene matches: 3. CDR3 bases: TGTGCCAGCAGCTTAGGGTCGGGGGGGACCCAGTACTTC. Protein: CASSLGSGGTQYF.

The V and J genes are TRBV9 and TRBJ2-1, with TRBD1 as a possible D gene (5 bases). From germline, CDR1 is SGDLS and CDR2 YYNGEE. There are 15 residues in the CDR3. The V end was cut by 3 bases, the J end by 3 bases, with 13 bases between. CDR3 nucleotides: TGTGCCAGCAGCGCGCAGGGTTACTACTACAATGAGCAGTTCTTC. Its protein product is CASSAQGYYYNEQFF. Drawing the rest from reference TRBV9 and TRBJ2-1, the complete variable domain is DSGVTQTPKHLITATGQRVTLRCSPRSGDLSVYWYQQSLDQGLQFLIQYYNGEERAKGNILERFSAQQFPDLHSELNLSSLELGDSALYFCASSAQGYYYNEQFFGPGTRLTVL.

This clone was counted a single time. The chain is built from TRBV6-6 and TRBJ1-1, with D possibly being TRBD1 (5 bases). The V gene's germline CDR1 is MNHNY and CDR2 SVGAGI (reference sequence). Trimming pared 7 bases from V and 5 bases from J, leaving 14 bases between. The CDR3 length is 13 residues. CDR3 protein: CASIPGEVTEAFF. The CDR3 bases are TGTGCCAGCATCCCGGGGGAAGTAACTGAAGCTTTCTTT.

The chain combines TRBV29-1 with TRBJ1-3, with D possibly TRBD1 on 5 matching bases. Germline CDR1 and CDR2: SQVTM and ANQGSEA. The CDR3 runs 15 residues. The V and J ends lost 2 bases and 0 bases respectively, with 11 bases between them. The CDR3 coding sequence is TGCAGCGTTGAAACGGGCGGGGGCTCTGGAAACACCATATATTTT. Protein product: CSVETGGGSGNTIYF.

The chain is built from TRBV6-4 and TRBJ2-7, with 8 bases aligning to TRBD1. V lost 9 bases to trimming and J lost 6 bases; unmatched junction nucleotides: 1. Germline CDR1 MRHNA, CDR2 SNTAGT. The CDR3 spans 10 residues. CDR3 DNA: TGTGCCAGACAGGGGGGCGAGCAGTACTTC. It codes for CARQGGEQYF.

The genes are TRBV18 and TRBJ2-1, with 11 bases fitting TRBD1. This CDR3 is 16 amino acids long. With 3 bases clipped from V and 6 bases from J, the junction kept 7 bases outside the gene matches. Germline CDR1 and CDR2: KGHSH and LQKENI. The CDR3 DNA reads as TGTGCCAGCTCACCCCTATCCGGGACAGGGGGCAATGAGCAGTTCTTC. It is translated as CASSPLSGTGGNEQFF.

This chain links TRBV2 with TRBJ2-7, with 11 bases that match TRBD2. The CDR3 is 18 amino acids. CDR1 and CDR2 from the germline V gene are SNHLY and FYNNEI. The J segment lost 1 base and the V segment lost 0 bases, leaving 8 bases of the junction unmatched. DNA of the CDR3: TGTGCCAGCAGTGAAGCGCTTTTTAGCGGGGGGGGGTCCTACGAGCAGTACTTC. It yields the protein CASSEALFSGGGSYEQYF.

The chain couples TRBV30 to TRBJ1-4; D perhaps matches TRBD1 (5 bases). The germline V gene has CDR1 GTSNPN and CDR2 SVGIG (reference sequence). The CDR3 spans 14 residues. Trimming removed 3 bases from V and 7 bases from J, with 15 bases in between. CDR3 sequence reads: CAWRQTAEGEKLFF. The CDR3 DNA sequence: TGTGCCTGGAGGCAGACAGCCGAAGGTGAAAAACTGTTTTTT.

The rearrangement uses TRBV6-1 and TRBJ1-3; a possible D gene is TRBD1 (5 bases). The CDR3 has 14 amino acids. The germline CDR1 and CDR2 sequences are MNHNS and SASEGT. The V and J ends lost 7 bases and 3 bases respectively, with 13 bases between them. The CDR3, as DNA: TGTGCCAGCATTAGGGGCGGAGATGGAAACACCATATATTTT. Translated, it gives CASIRGGDGNTIYF.

V gene TRBV19 combines with J gene TRBJ1-6, with TRBD1 matching over 9 bases. In germline, CDR1 is LNHDA, CDR2 SQIVND (reference sequence). V gave up 4 bases and J gave up 7 bases; unmatched junction bases: 8. CDR3 size: 16 residues. The CDR3 nucleotides read TGTGCCAGTAGTAGAGAGGGGGGGACAGGGAATTCACCCCTCCACTTT. It specifies CASSREGGTGNSPLHF.

In its sample, this clone was seen a few times. The chain recombines TRBV4-1 with TRBJ1-5; no reliable D call. In germline, CDR1 is MGHRA, CDR2 YSYEKL. The CDR3 has 17 amino acids. V was trimmed by 0 bases and J by 0 bases, leaving 12 bases between them. The CDR3 DNA reads TGCGCCAGCAGCCAAGATTTAGAGAACTATAGCAATCAGCCCCAGCATTTT. Translated: CASSQDLENYSNQPQHF.

This clone appeared once. V usage is TRBV2 and J usage is TRBJ1-3; 7 bases agree with TRBD1. The J segment lost 6 bases and the V segment lost 7 bases, leaving 9 bases of the junction unmatched. The CDR3 covers 14 residues. Germline CDR1 and CDR2: SNHLY and FYNNEI. The CDR3 DNA reads as TGTGCCAGCAAGCCCGGGACAGACGTAAACACCATATATTTT. As protein: CASKPGTDVNTIYF.